The 8 T cell receptor beta chains reported below all come from one sample, sequenced in a study of cytomegalovirus exposure and HLA in healthy donors. Primers included in the PCR were 60 Vbeta and 13 Jbeta primers. Profiled with immunoSEQ multiplex PCR; TCRdb holds only in-frame clones, not every one. The table records under 200,000 clones, roughly 68% of them present only once. Source material: PBMCs. These receptors were obtained from a woman in her thirties in good health and CMV-seronegative.

The rearrangement joins TRBV7-9 to TRBJ2-3, with 7 bases that match TRBD1. This CDR3 has 15 residues. J lost 4 bases, V lost 2 bases, and 6 bases had no gene match. Germline lookup yields CDR1 SEHNR and CDR2 FQNEAQ (reference sequence). The CDR3 DNA reads TGTGCCAGCAGCTTAACAGGGGAGCTCGCAGATACGCAGTATTTT. Translating gives CASSLTGELADTQYF.

V is TRBV6-1 and J is TRBJ1-5, with 8 nucleotides matching TRBD1. The CDR3 has 18 amino acids. Germline CDR1 is MNHNS and CDR2 is SASEGT. Losses at the gene ends were 1 base for V and 0 bases for J; bases not matched to a gene: 8. In DNA, the CDR3 is TGTGCCAGCAGTGAAGGGGTTGACAGGGGATATAGCAATCAGCCCCAGCATTTT. Translated: CASSEGVDRGYSNQPQHF.

This chain joins TRBV5-1 and TRBJ1-1; D is ambiguous. Trimming removed 5 bases at V and 5 bases at J, with 7 bases between. Germline CDR1 SGHRS, CDR2 YFSETQ. This CDR3 has 11 residues. CDR3 nucleotide sequence: TGCGCCAGCAGGTACGGGACTGAAGCTTTCTTT. Protein: CASRYGTEAFF.

CDR3 sequence: CASSQDWTLSGNTIYF. As DNA, the CDR3 is TGCGCCAGCAGCCAAGATTGGACACTTTCTGGAAACACCATATATTTT. J is TRBJ1-3 and V is TRBV4-1; maybe TRBD1 (5 bases). CDR1 and CDR2 (germline): MGHRA, YSYEKL. V was pared by 0 bases and J by 1 base, with 10 bases between. CDR3 length equals 16 residues.

The rearrangement joins TRBV5-8 to TRBJ2-1, with 8 bases aligning to TRBD2. The CDR3 sequence is 17 residues long. Germline trimming cut 3 bases from V and 10 bases from J; bases unmatched to any gene: 18. The germline V gene encodes CDR1 SGHTS and CDR2 YDEGEE. The CDR3 bases are TGTGCCAGCAGCTGGACCTTTATCGGGGGGGCTCCCGTCGAGCAGTTCTTC. Translated, it gives CASSWTFIGGAPVEQFF.

The rearrangement links TRBV7-9 to TRBJ2-7, with D perhaps TRBD2 (6 bases). Trimming removed 1 base at V and 5 bases at J, with 15 bases between. Germline assignment: CDR1 SEHNR and CDR2 FQNEAQ (reference sequence). CDR3 length: 15 amino acids. The CDR3 DNA reads TGTGCCAGCAGCTTAGGAGGGAAGCGGGTAGACGAGCAGTACTTC. It specifies CASSLGGKRVDEQYF.

V and J are TRBV10-3 and TRBJ2-2; 8 bases are shared with TRBD2. CDR3 size: 15 residues. Germline CDR1 ENHRY, CDR2 SYGVKD. V gave up 7 bases and J gave up 3 bases; unmatched junction bases: 7. The CDR3 sequence: CAINGLADDTGELFF. The CDR3 nucleotides read TGTGCCATCAATGGACTAGCTGACGACACCGGGGAGCTGTTTTTT.

This clone was counted once. This sequence joins TRBV7-9 and TRBJ2-3; 9 positions agree with TRBD2. The CDR3 has 16 residues. Trimming cost V 5 bases and J 7 bases; bases outside gene matches: 13. Germline CDR1 reads SEHNR; CDR2 reads FQNEAQ (reference sequence). The CDR3 DNA follows: TGTGCCAGCAGCCCCAGGGTAGCGGGAGTAATAAATACGCAGTATTTT. It specifies CASSPRVAGVINTQYF.